This entry concerns a single T cell receptor (beta chain). This receptor's antigen is unknown. Library preparation employed the immunoSEQ multiplex PCR assay. For the multiplex PCR, a mixture combining 60 forward primers for TCR Vbeta segments and 13 reverse primers for TCR Jbeta segments was used. The CDR3 region of rearranged TCR beta genes was amplified from genomic DNA by a multiplex PCR assay. The amplified TCR beta libraries were sequenced on the Illumina HiSeq System as 87-base-pair reads. In the authors' own workflow: A later analysis counted tens of millions of unique TCR beta chains across the 670 or so repertoires, and roughly 11 million of these chains were shared by at least two donors. To remove PCR and sequencing errors, raw reads were error-corrected and collapsed into unique sequences using a nearest-neighbor algorithm that merged closely related sequences. Alignment of CDR3 sequences to IMGT reference sequences was used to assign V, D and J gene segments. For a sequence to be retained, a match of at least six nucleotides was required to both a V gene segment and a J gene segment. Rearrangements were classified as productive when the CDR3 lacked stop codons and remained in frame with V and J, and all other rearrangements were classified as non-productive. Following IMGT convention, CDR3 was defined as the stretch from the second conserved V-encoded cysteine up to the conserved J-encoded phenylalanine. The earlier analysis of fewer than 750 of the donors excluded sequences that lacked an unambiguous match to a single V gene segment. In an earlier analysis of a few hundred of the donors, V segments were called functional above 56.7% productive rearrangements and were called segregating when the between-donor standard deviation exceeded 5%. A statistical classification framework was built for diagnosing cytomegalovirus status from the catalog of TCR beta chain sequences. V and J gene assignment, in a later analysis, came from comparing TCR nucleotide sequences with IMGT/GENE-DB human TR gene sequences. In a later analysis, CDR3 sequences and most-parsimonious VDJ recombination scenarios were assigned using the TCRdist pipeline. In a later analysis, each TCR beta chain was defined by its CDR3 amino acid sequence together with its V-gene family, and reads lacking a unique V-gene family were excluded. A later analysis removed nearly 600 highly shared, low-generation-probability nucleotide sequences to deal with suspected cross-contamination and a sequencing artifact. In a later analysis, a clonal expansion index for each public chain was calculated from normalized within-repertoire ranks of inferred template counts. In a later analysis, generation probabilities were computed with a VDJ recombination model fitted to out-of-frame rearrangements, and the resulting probabilities were checked against IGoR. Hypergeometric tests were used in a later analysis to score TCR-TCR, TCR-HLA and TCR-CMV co-occurrence, with a repertoire-size bias correction applied to the TCR pairs. In a later analysis, false discovery rates were estimated by permuting HLA or CMV assignments 20 times. In a later analysis, co-occurring TCRs were grouped using DBSCAN, with TCRdist sequence similarity added in when clustering inside HLA-allele-positive subsets. For co-occurrence clustering, repertoires with fewer than 30,000 or more than 120,000 public chains were excluded, along with five or six repertoires with anomalous nucleotide sharing. The table was pulled from immuneACCESS by TCRdb, which kept in-frame rearrangements only. Such tables lose some clones; where checked, under half of the loss comes from unresolved V genes, and the rest has no known cause. D and trimming come from the DNA, and the V and J calls and clone size come from that table. The sample table holds about 40,000 clones. Approximately 5.9% of the sample is held by the ten biggest clonotypes.

In total, over 600 healthy bone marrow donors made up the cohort. All cohort members were sampled while nominally healthy, although unrecorded immune exposures were likely present. CMV serostatus was positive for more than 250 and negative for about half of the roughly 700 cohort members, and was not recorded for this donor. Each donor provided a peripheral blood sample, and peripheral blood mononuclear cells were used for TCR beta sequencing. The Qiagen DNeasy Blood Extraction Kit was used to extract genomic DNA from the blood cell samples. These data belong to a study of cytomegalovirus exposure and HLA in healthy donors (dated by TCRdb to 2015 to 2018). Regarding the study in general: An earlier analysis of roughly 500 of the donors reported 250 to 300 Gb of sequence data and 117 million unique TCR beta sequences obtained from roughly 180 million T cells. Roughly 300 gigabases of sequencing data and approximately 85 million unique TCR sequences were included in an early release covering over 600 HLA-typed donors. The genetic ancestry cluster associated with self-reported Caucasian donors included 70% to 85% of the roughly 400 genotyped donors. The study was designed to test whether signatures of past pathogen exposure could be identified by cataloging public T cell receptors. The study used immunosequencing to profile the T cell repertoires of 666 subjects and linked those repertoires to cytomegalovirus serostatus. Besides the first cohort of more than 650 subjects, a separate validation cohort made up of roughly 120 different subjects was used. The study combined high-throughput TCR immunosequencing, statistical association of individual TCRs with disease status, and machine learning to predict cytomegalovirus infection status. To study patterns of TCR occurrence, a later analysis re-analyzed previously published TCR beta repertoires from under 750 donors and added high-resolution HLA genotyping. The later analysis used no new phenotypic data to find candidate immune exposures, relying instead on TCR beta sequences and their occurrence across donors. To decide whether each TCR beta V gene segment behaved as functional or pseudogenic, an earlier analysis of some 600 of the donors relied on high-throughput TCR beta sequencing. Alongside the repertoire data, information on donor age, sex, ethnicity and CMV serostatus was compiled. A later genetic analysis used genome-wide SNP genotypes for about 60% of the roughly 700 donors, treating that subset as a discovery cohort. All discovery cohort repertoires had been generated on a single sequencing platform. Both class I and class II loci were covered by HLA typing, at four-digit resolution. The number of donors typed differed by locus, with about 629-630 for A, B, C, DRB1 and DQB1, around 500 for DQA1, over 600 for DPA1, and approximately 470 for DPB1. Several DR-DQ haplotypes were handled as single units for association and clustering because linkage in the cohort was strong. Among some 400 genotyped donors of the cohort, an average of roughly 230,000 unique TCR beta nucleotide sequences was sequenced per donor, of which 15% to 20% were non-productive. Results the study describes overall, beyond this receptor: Because counts were too low, seventeen rarely observed V segments, including chromosome 9 orphons, were excluded from the earlier analysis of under 650 of the donors. Most TCR sequences were seen in very few donors, while some public TCRs were found in many individuals. In an earlier analysis of 587 of the donors, most TCR beta V segments appeared in productive rearrangements about 90% or about 30% of the time, broadly matching IMGT annotations. The authors suggested that the approach could potentially be generalized to other disease states and immunological phenotypes. A further reported finding was that TCR beta sequences accurately predicted the HLA-A and HLA-B alleles for most subjects in the first cohort. The sequencing pipeline was judged likely to have produced a cluster of highly shared sequence variants as a technical artifact. In a later genetic analysis, a missense DCLRE1C variant was associated with V-gene and J-gene trimming of TCR beta chains, and the association was replicated in an independent cohort. According to a later genetic analysis, donors in an Asian-associated ancestry cluster had fewer N-insertions in productive TCRs than the approximately 670-donor mean. A total of 150 or so TCR beta chains were listed by the study as associated with cytomegalovirus. Assigning TCR associations to individual alleles was difficult when HLA alleles, especially DR and DQ, strongly co-occurred. Presence/absence analyses assumed roughly uniform sequencing depth across donors, an assumption that may not hold. Correlated functional status among segregating V segments might be attributable to linkage disequilibrium, but an unknown experimental factor could not be ruled out. In vitro tests confirmed that three of the cytomegalovirus-associated TCR beta chains recognize cytomegalovirus antigens. Because HLA typing was unavailable for some donors at each locus, only the typed subset was used in association tests. According to a later analysis, parvovirus B19, influenza, CMV and Epstein-Barr virus appeared linked to several top co-occurrence clusters. At a false discovery rate of 0.05, a later analysis linked around 15,000 TCR beta sequences to specific HLA alleles. This cohort had only TCR beta chains sequenced, and the lack of alpha or paired-chain data limited which features could be detected. Because the 87-base-pair reads could not distinguish some IMGT-functional V segments, including TRBV6-2 and TRBV6-3, those segments were excluded. Cytomegalovirus status was reported to be diagnosed by the classifier with high specificity and sensitivity in both the original and validation cohorts. A later analysis found that TCR association rates varied across HLA loci, with DRB1 alleles showing the most associated TCRs and HLA-C alleles the fewest. In a later analysis, HLA-associated TCR beta chains were found to be more clonally expanded and to have lower generation probabilities than equally common non-associated chains. Most CMV-associated TCR beta chains appeared to be HLA-restricted in a later analysis, and the HLA associations seemed to be driven largely by CMV exposure. Immune exposure information for the cohort was limited to CMV serostatus.

The CDR3 contains 13 residues, cysteine and phenylalanine counted. The kept DNA is CDR3 alone, 39 bases in frame from the first base. As encoded in the germline V gene, CDR1 is MNHEY while CDR2 is SVGAGI. V drops 7 bases and J drops 5 bases, leaving 11 bases in between. The sequence derives from a human donor in good health. Sample: PBMCs. This sequence uses TRBV6-5 and TRBJ1-4; the D gene is not confidently resolved. The CDR3 is CASTPPGNEKLFF. The base sequence is TGTGCCAGCACCCCTCCGGGGAATGAAAAACTGTTTTTT.